One sample yielded the 26 T cell receptor beta chains listed below, sequenced in a study of Ad26.COV2.S vaccination and SARS-CoV-2 variants. Treatment specified: roughly 18 received Ad26.COV2.S at low or high dose, single or two shots; several received placebo; per-sample allocation not given. Day 63 after the first vaccine or placebo injection was the time point for sampling. Here immunoSEQ multiplex PCR was the method, and the copy in TCRdb shows in-frame clones only, minus some. The sample shows about 350,000 clones, roughly 91% of them seen only once. The source was peripheral blood, collected in a trial of Ad26.COV2.S vaccine versus placebo. These receptors originate from a person between 18 and 65 years old who received the Ad26.COV2.S COVID-19 vaccine or a placebo.

The chain uses TRBV4-2 and TRBJ2-3; 10 bases match TRBD2. The CDR3 covers 17 residues. Unmatched junction bases numbered 9, after V lost 4 bases and J lost 2 bases. The germline V gene has CDR1 LGHNA and CDR2 YNFKEQ. CDR3 nucleotide sequence: TGTGCCAGCAGCCTGGGGGCCCTAGCGGGAGCCACAGATACGCAGTATTTT. Residues: CASSLGALAGATDTQYF.

The V gene is TRBV6-2 or TRBV6-3, the J gene TRBJ1-1; TRBD1 is a possible D gene (6 bases). Germline V CDR1 and CDR2: MNHEY, SVGEGT. This CDR3 has 17 residues. V dropped 4 bases and J dropped 4 bases, with 22 bases sitting between them. The CDR3 DNA is TGTGCCAGCAGTTCGGGATGGGGGGCCGTCGCCGGCACTGAAGCTTTCTTT. Its translation is CASSSGWGAVAGTEAFF.

The chain is built from TRBV4-2 and TRBJ2-7; TRBD1 aligns across 8 bases. After removal of 3 bases from V and 2 bases from J, the junction contained 3 bases not matched to a gene. Germline V gene data show CDR1 as LGHNA and CDR2 as YNFKEQ. This CDR3 region has 14 residues. The DNA for the CDR3 is TGTGCCAGCAGCCACCAGACAGGGGCCTACGAGCAGTACTTC. Amino acids: CASSHQTGAYEQYF.

The chain joins TRBV11-2 to TRBJ2-1, with 14 bases aligning to TRBD2. The CDR3 spans 16 residues. The J segment lost 7 bases and the V segment lost 3 bases, leaving 5 bases of the junction unmatched. Germline CDR1 SGHAT, CDR2 FQNNGV. CDR3 DNA: TGTGCCAGCAGCTTTTACCGACTAGCGGGGGGGAATGAGCAGTTCTTC. Translation gives CASSFYRLAGGNEQFF.

The chain couples TRBV4-3 to TRBJ2-5; 11 bases map to TRBD2. The length of the CDR3 is 18 residues. V gave up 0 bases and J gave up 5 bases; unmatched junction bases: 11. Germline lookup yields CDR1 LGHNA and CDR2 YSLEER. CDR3 DNA: TGCGCCAGCAGCCAAGATTTAGCGGGGGGGCGGTTAGGGGAGACCCAGTACTTC. Translated, it gives CASSQDLAGGRLGETQYF.

The V call is TRBV5-4, the J call TRBJ2-6, with D unresolved. The CDR3 has 16 residues. Trimming shortened V by 4 bases and J by 2 bases, and 13 bases separated the two germline ends. CDR1 is SGHNT, CDR2 YYREEE, per germline (reference sequence). The CDR3 nucleotides are TGTGCCAGCAGCGATGCTAGGGAAGCTGGGGCCAACGTCCTGACTTTC. Translating it yields CASSDAREAGANVLTF. The variable domain in full, completed from reference TRBV5-4 and TRBJ2-6, reads ETGVTQSPTHLIKTRGQQVTLRCSSQSGHNTVSWYQQALGQGPQFIFQYYREEENGRGNFPPRFSGLQFPNYSSELNVNALELDDSALYLCASSDAREAGANVLTFGAGSRLTVL.

The rearrangement uses TRBV6-1 and TRBJ2-3; D is unclear. CDR1 and CDR2 (germline): MNHNS, SASEGT. CDR3 size: 13 residues. Trimming cost V 3 bases and J 0 bases, with 4 bases left between them. Here the CDR3 reads CASSDRSTDTQYF. The CDR3, as DNA: TGTGCCAGCAGTGACCGAAGCACAGATACGCAGTATTTT.

This sequence joins TRBV5-1 and TRBJ1-4, with D uncertain. Per the germline V gene, CDR1 is SGHRS and CDR2 is YFSETQ. Trimming stripped 0 bases from V and 6 bases from J, with 9 bases between. The CDR3 covers 14 residues. The CDR3 loop is CASSLEPGDEKLFF. CDR3 coding DNA: TGCGCCAGCAGCTTGGAACCTGGCGATGAAAAACTGTTTTTT.

The chain has TRBV29-1 and TRBJ2-5; D possibly corresponds to TRBD1 (7 bases). The germline CDR1 and CDR2 sequences are SQVTM and ANQGSEA. V was shortened by 0 bases and J by 5 bases, with 10 bases between the two germline ends. The CDR3 has 13 amino acids. CDR3 bases: TGCAGCGTTGAAGAACAGGGGAGGGAGACCCAGTACTTC. This encodes CSVEEQGRETQYF.

The rearrangement joins TRBV27 to TRBJ1-3; no reliable D call. CDR3 length: 14 residues. Trimming shortened V by 2 bases and J by 0 bases, and 5 bases separated the two germline ends. Germline V gives CDR1 MNHEY, CDR2 SMNVEV (reference sequence). The DNA of the CDR3 is TGTGCCAGCAGTTTAGTTTACTCTGGAAACACCATATATTTT. Encoded protein: CASSLVYSGNTIYF.

This clone was detected only a few times. V and J are TRBV15 and TRBJ2-2; D unclear. V lost 0 bases and J lost 3, with 8 bases in between. The germline V gene has CDR1 LNHNV and CDR2 YYDKDF (reference sequence). CDR3 size: 15 residues. The CDR3 nucleotides read TGTGCCACCAGCAGAGATTACAGCCACACCGGGGAGCTGTTTTTT. Amino acid sequence: CATSRDYSHTGELFF.

CDR3 protein: CASSIVGGGSYNEQFF. The CDR3 DNA follows: TGTGCCAGTAGTATAGTGGGGGGGGGCTCTTACAATGAGCAGTTCTTC. This rearrangement joins TRBV19 to TRBJ2-1; a weak D match, TRBD2 (7 bases). This CDR3 has 16 amino acids. Germline V gene lookup returns CDR1 LNHDA and CDR2 SQIVND (reference sequence). V was cut by 1 base and J by 4 bases, with 14 bases left in between.

This clone was picked up a small number of times. The chain combines TRBV11-2 with TRBJ1-6; unclear D gene. Germline assignment: CDR1 SGHAT and CDR2 FQNNGV. Trimming shortened V by 6 bases and J by 6 bases, and 12 bases separated the two germline ends. CDR3 size: 14 residues. CDR3 region: CASRAAVPNSPLHF. The CDR3 DNA follows: TGTGCCAGCAGGGCAGCAGTACCTAATTCACCCCTCCACTTT.

This clone appeared once. The chain carries TRBV5-5 and TRBJ1-5; 8 positions match TRBD1. V was pared by 0 bases and J by 8 bases, with 7 bases of the junction left unmatched. The CDR3 contains 15 residues. Per germline, CDR1 SGHKS and CDR2 YYEKEE (reference sequence). The CDR3 spells CASSLEGTGLEPQHF. CDR3 sequence (DNA): TGTGCCAGCAGCTTGGAGGGGACAGGTTTAGAGCCCCAGCATTTT. Full variable domain (rest looked up from reference TRBV5-5 and TRBJ1-5): DAGVTQSPTHLIKTRGQQVTLRCSPISGHKSVSWYQQVLGQGPQFIFQYYEKEERGRGNFPDRFSARQFPNYSSELNVNALLLGDSALYLCASSLEGTGLEPQHFGDGTRLSIL.

The chain combines TRBV27 with TRBJ2-7; TRBD1 matches at 8 bases. The CDR3 length is 15 residues. After removal of 6 bases from V and 5 bases from J, the junction contained 12 bases not matched to a gene. CDR1 is MNHEY and CDR2 is SMNVEV in the germline V gene (reference sequence). CDR3 bases: TGTGCCAGCAGCCTACAGGGGGACCTCCTCAACGAGCAGTACTTC. It is translated as CASSLQGDLLNEQYF.

V is TRBV29-1 and J is TRBJ2-3, with D unclear. V lost 4 bases and J lost 3, with 8 bases in between. Germline V CDR1 and CDR2: SQVTM, ANQGSEA. The CDR3 is 12 residues long. In DNA, the CDR3 is TGCAGCGTTGTGGCACTGACAGATACGCAGTATTTT. Amino acids: CSVVALTDTQYF.

The rearrangement joins TRBV15 to TRBJ1-5; 8 bases match TRBD1. J was trimmed by 4 bases and V by 5 bases; bases with no gene match: 4. Germline values: CDR1 LNHNV, CDR2 YYDKDF (reference sequence). The CDR3 covers 14 residues. The CDR3 DNA follows: TGTGCCACCAGCCCCCGACAGGGGAATCAGCCCCAGCATTTT. Protein sequence: CATSPRQGNQPQHF.

The sample holds one count of this clone. This chain joins TRBV29-1 and TRBJ2-1, with TRBD2 identical over 14 bases. Germline V gene data show CDR1 as SQVTM and CDR2 as ANQGSEA. This CDR3 spans 14 amino acids. The junction had 8 bases not matched to a gene; V was cut back by 6 bases and J by 10 bases. CDR3 residues: CSVSRLAGGPEQFF. Here the CDR3 DNA reads TGCAGCGTCTCACGACTAGCGGGAGGGCCCGAGCAGTTCTTC.

The chain links TRBV19 to TRBJ2-2, with 15 bases lining up with TRBD2. After removal of 4 bases from V and 2 bases from J, the junction contained 5 bases not matched to a gene. Germline lookup yields CDR1 LNHDA and CDR2 SQIVND (reference sequence). This CDR3 is 18 amino acids long. The CDR3 protein is CASSSPGLAGGNTGELFF. For the CDR3, the DNA is TGTGCCAGTAGTAGCCCGGGACTAGCGGGAGGTAACACCGGGGAGCTGTTTTTT.

This clone has a single count. The rearrangement links TRBV10-3 to TRBJ1-1; D gene ambiguous. Germline V gene data show CDR1 as ENHRY and CDR2 as SYGVKD. Trimming took off 3 bases at V and 3 bases at J, with 11 bases between the two ends. The CDR3 runs 14 residues. The CDR3, as DNA: TGTGCCATCAGTGAAGAGGTTGGGGACACTGAAGCTTTCTTT. Translation gives CAISEEVGDTEAFF.

V usage is TRBV5-6 and J usage is TRBJ2-1, with 9 bases aligning to TRBD1. The CDR3 length is 16 residues. With 4 bases clipped from V and 9 bases from J, the junction kept 14 bases outside the gene matches. The germline CDR1 and CDR2 sequences are SGHDT and YYEEEE. CDR3: CASSGTGTGIFVEQFF. CDR3 in DNA: TGTGCCAGCAGCGGAACCGGGACAGGGATATTTGTTGAGCAGTTCTTC.

This chain joins TRBV5-1 and TRBJ2-1; 8 bases are shared with TRBD2. V dropped 1 base and J dropped 5; count of bases not matched to a gene: 8. Germline-derived CDR1 and CDR2 are SGHRS and YFSETQ. The CDR3 is 16 residues long. The CDR3 protein is CASSLFGAGANNEQFF. CDR3 DNA: TGCGCCAGCAGCTTGTTTGGAGCGGGGGCCAACAATGAGCAGTTCTTC.

This clone was found once. CDR3 residues: CASSPRDRVNSPLHF. CDR3 nucleotide sequence: TGTGCCAGCAGTCCTCGGGACAGGGTTAATTCACCCCTCCACTTT. The V and J genes are TRBV27 and TRBJ1-6, with 9 nucleotides matching TRBD1. Germline V gene lookup returns CDR1 MNHEY and CDR2 SMNVEV (reference sequence). The CDR3 sequence is 15 residues long. V lost 5 bases, J lost 6 bases, and 5 bases stayed unmatched.

The chain couples TRBV9 to TRBJ1-2; 7 bases are a match to TRBD1. From germline, CDR1 is SGDLS and CDR2 YYNGEE. The CDR3 has 13 residues. V lost 5 bases to trimming and J lost 2 bases; unmatched junction nucleotides: 3. Here the CDR3 reads CASSLGQNYGYTF. The CDR3 DNA follows: TGTGCCAGCAGTTTGGGACAGAACTATGGCTACACCTTC.

The J gene is TRBJ1-1, the V gene TRBV5-1; possibly TRBD1 for D (5 bases). Per the germline V gene, CDR1 is SGHRS and CDR2 is YFSETQ. The CDR3 contains 14 residues. Trimming cost V 0 bases and J 10 bases, with 16 bases left between them. CDR3 DNA: TGCGCCAGCAGCTTGGGGGTTGACAGCCGGGTAGCTTTCTTT. This codes for CASSLGVDSRVAFF.

The chain has TRBV19 and TRBJ1-5; D gene uncertain. CDR1 and CDR2 (germline): LNHDA, SQIVND (reference sequence). Trimming took off 3 bases at V and 4 bases at J, with 7 bases between the two ends. The CDR3 spans 13 residues. This chain's CDR3 is CASSISENQPQHF. In nucleotides, the CDR3 is TGTGCCAGTAGTATTTCAGAGAATCAGCCCCAGCATTTT.